This T cell receptor (beta chain) emerged from a study of T cell responses to AZD1222 COVID-19 vaccine. Study-wide findings and caveats: Targets within unmutated variant regions were reportedly found for nearly half of spike-specific TCRs. In a largely white British group with more females than males, clonal diversity was possibly underestimated. Increased Spike-specific TCR breadth and depth were observed after two AZD1222 doses. Repertoires were sampled only after the peak T cell response.

As regards this clone: The antigen is not known.

Repertoires were generated with immunoSEQ multiplex PCR, while TCRdb's copy carries only in-frame clones and drops some. This sample has 100,000 to 120,000 clones, with 88% found just once. This CDR3 spans 16 amino acids. Trimming removed 2 bases at V and 0 bases at J, with 8 bases between. CDR1 and CDR2 from the germline V gene are LGHDT and YNNKEL (reference sequence). The chain is built from TRBV3-1 (or the pseudogene TRBV3-2) and TRBJ2-6; D unclear. The receptor was derived from an adult in good health. Sequenced here: peripheral blood, sampled on day 0 of AZD1222 vaccination. The CDR3 sequence is CASSQFGSSGANVLTF. For the CDR3, the DNA is TGTGCCAGCAGCCAATTCGGAAGCTCTGGGGCCAACGTCCTGACTTTC.